This T cell receptor beta chain was found in a study of T-cell reconstitution after alpha-beta-depleted transplantation in children. Unique molecular identifiers tagged the TCRbeta library. TCRdb used MiXCR to reprocess the PCR reads, holding one entry per CDR3 protein. The top ten hold approximately 3% of the sample, which has some 500,000 distinct CDR3 sequences, about 16% seen once. This clonotype turned up a few times. Trimming took off 3 bases at V and 4 bases at J, with 19 bases between the two ends. CDR3 size: 16 residues. Germline CDR1 WNHNN, CDR2 SYGVQD (reference sequence). The input for sequencing was PBMCs from the stem cell graft donor, taken from the stem cell graft. The chain joins TRBV10-1 to TRBJ2-7; TRBD2 is a possible D gene (6 bases). The clonotype originates from a human donor who donated a stem cell graft to a child with acute lymphoblastic leukemia. CDR3 sequence reads: CASSDRRAESGYEQYF. As DNA, the CDR3 is TGCGCCAGCAGTGACCGGAGGGCCGAATCGGGTTACGAGCAGTACTTC.